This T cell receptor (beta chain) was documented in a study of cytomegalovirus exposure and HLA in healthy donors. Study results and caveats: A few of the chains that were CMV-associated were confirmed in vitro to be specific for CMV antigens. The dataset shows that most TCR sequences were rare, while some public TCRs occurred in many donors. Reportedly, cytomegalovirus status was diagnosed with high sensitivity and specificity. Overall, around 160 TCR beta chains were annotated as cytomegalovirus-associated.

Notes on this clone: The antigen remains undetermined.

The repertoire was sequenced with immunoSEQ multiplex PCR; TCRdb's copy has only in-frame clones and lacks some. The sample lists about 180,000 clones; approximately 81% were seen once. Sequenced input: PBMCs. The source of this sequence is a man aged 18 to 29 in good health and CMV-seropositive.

The CDR3 reads CASSVDRGLGETQYF. DNA for the CDR3: TGTGCCAGCAGCGTAGATCGGGGGTTGGGGGAGACCCAGTACTTC. The V gene is TRBV9, the J gene TRBJ2-5; tentative D call: TRBD2 (6 bases). Germline V lookup: CDR1 SGDLS, CDR2 YYNGEE. Trimming took off 0 bases at V and 5 bases at J, with 14 bases between the two ends. The length of the CDR3 is 15 residues.